These T cell receptor beta chains were read from a single sample in a study of blood T cells in healthy people across ages. TCRdb re-called the 5' RACE reads through MiXCR, storing one row per CDR3 protein. The sample carries 450,000 to 600,000 distinct CDR3 sequences, roughly a quarter recorded once. These data were also reused for a study on T cells of mothers and their children.

Sequenced material: blood. The receptors originated from a boy under 10 years old in good health. The CDR3 runs from the conserved cysteine through the conserved F or W. A D gene is named only where the DNA matches it firmly. Not all rows give a size; the values are once, few, many and, for expanded clones, a class.

V,J,D,size,DNA,CDR3
TRBV20-1,TRBJ2-1,TRBD2,.,TGCAGTGCTAGAATTGAATTAGCGGGAGAATCTCGGTACAATGAGCAGTTCTTC,CSARIELAGESRYNEQFF
TRBV24-1,TRBJ2-1,TRBD2,.,TGTGCCACCAGTGACTCGGGACTAGCGGACGAGCAGTTCTTC,CATSDSGLADEQFF
TRBV30,TRBJ2-3,TRBD1,.,TGTGCCTGGAGAACCTCGGGACAGGGGTCAGATACGCAGTATTTT,CAWRTSGQGSDTQYF
TRBV12-3/TRBV12-4,TRBJ2-5,.,.,TGTGCCAGCAGGGAAAATCAAGAGACCCAGTACTTC,CASRENQETQYF
TRBV3-1,TRBJ1-2,.,.,TGTGCCAGCAGCCAAGATCTGGAAGGAGCCCCCTATGGCTACACCTTC,CASSQDLEGAPYGYTF
TRBV5-6,TRBJ1-1,.,.,TGTGCCAGCAGGGTACAGGATACTGAAGCTTTCTTT,CASRVQDTEAFF
TRBV29-1,TRBJ2-7,TRBD1,few,TGCAGCGTTGGCTACCGGGACAGGTCCCACGAGCAGTACTTC,CSVGYRDRSHEQYF
TRBV12-5,TRBJ1-4,TRBD1,.,TGTGCTAGTGGCCTAGGACAGGGGGCCCGTGAAAAACTGTTTTTT,CASGLGQGAREKLFF
TRBV10-3,TRBJ2-2,TRBD1,.,TGTGCCATCAGTGAGTCAGCTTACAGGGGCCCAAACACCGGGGAGCTGTTTTTT,CAISESAYRGPNTGELFF
TRBV5-1,TRBJ1-2,.,.,TGCGCCAGCAGCGTCTCCAGGGTGGGCTATGGCTACACCTTC,CASSVSRVGYGYTF
TRBV12-3/TRBV12-4,TRBJ2-3,.,few,TGTGCCATAAGGGAAACAGATACGCAGTATTTT,CAIRETDTQYF
TRBV11-2,TRBJ1-4,.,.,TGTGCCAGTAGCTCCGGCACCTCGGGGAGGAATGAAAAACTGTTTTTT,CASSSGTSGRNEKLFF
TRBV9,TRBJ2-3,TRBD1,few,TGTGCCAGCAGCACGCCAGGGGGAGGCACAGATACGCAGTATTTT,CASSTPGGGTDTQYF
TRBV20-1,TRBJ2-1,.,.,TGCAGTGCCGTGCGGAATGAGCAGTTCTTC,CSAVRNEQFF
TRBV7-2,TRBJ2-7,.,few,TGTGCCAGCAGCTTAGGCGCTGCTAGCCCCTACGAGCAGTACTTC,CASSLGAASPYEQYF
TRBV6-1,TRBJ2-5,.,.,TGTGCCAGCAGTGAATTCGGACCTCAAGAGACCCAGTACTTC,CASSEFGPQETQYF
TRBV12-3/TRBV12-4,TRBJ1-2,.,.,TGTGCCAGCAGTTTAAGGCACGCGACGTCCTATGGCTACACCTTC,CASSLRHATSYGYTF
TRBV7-9,TRBJ2-1,.,.,TGTGCCAGCAGCTCCCCACCTTGGACAGAGAAGTACAATGAGCAGTTCTTC,CASSSPPWTEKYNEQFF
TRBV15,TRBJ2-3,.,many,TGTGCCACCAGCATTCGGCGGTTCACAGATACGCAGTATTTT,CATSIRRFTDTQYF
TRBV5-1,TRBJ2-3,.,.,TGCGCCAGCAGCTTAACAAGATCGTCCGATACGCAGTATTTT,CASSLTRSSDTQYF
TRBV18,TRBJ2-5,.,few,TGTGCCAGCTCACCAGCCCAAGGGCTGGGAGAGACCCAGTACTTC,CASSPAQGLGETQYF
TRBV7-9,TRBJ2-1,.,few,TGTGCCAGCAGCTTTTCGGAAGAGCAGTTCTTC,CASSFSEEQFF
TRBV2,TRBJ2-7,TRBD1,few,TGTGCCAGCAGTTCCGCGACAGGGGTCCTCTCCTACGAGCAGTACTTC,CASSSATGVLSYEQYF
TRBV6-6,TRBJ2-7,.,few,TGTGCCAGCAGTTACGAGACCGACGAGCAGTACTTC,CASSYETDEQYF
TRBV11-2,TRBJ1-2,.,.,TGTGCCAGCAGCCCGGTACGGGGGCCTAACTATGGCTACACCTTC,CASSPVRGPNYGYTF
TRBV12-3/TRBV12-4,TRBJ2-7,TRBD2,.,TGTGCCAGCAGTTGGGAGGGCCGGTGGGGGCAGTACTTC,CASSWEGRWGQYF
TRBV20-1,TRBJ2-5,TRBD2,.,TGCAGTGCTAGAGTAACCGGGACTAGCAAAGAGACCCAGTACTTC,CSARVTGTSKETQYF
TRBV7-9,TRBJ2-1,.,.,TGTGCCAGCAGGGAGGGGGGGGATGAGCAGTTCTTC,CASREGGDEQFF
TRBV25-1,TRBJ2-3,TRBD2,few,TGTGCCAGCAGGACTAGCGGGGAAGATACGCAGTATTTT,CASRTSGEDTQYF
TRBV25-1,TRBJ2-2,TRBD1,few,TGTGCCAGCAGTGCCCACAGGGGGCCCGGGGAGCTGTTTTTT,CASSAHRGPGELFF
TRBV7-3,TRBJ2-2,.,.,TGTGCCAGCAGCTTGTACCGGGACACCGGGGAGCTGTTTTTT,CASSLYRDTGELFF
TRBV5-1,TRBJ2-5,.,.,TGCGCCAGCAGCTTGGATAACCCGCAAGAGACCCAGTACTTC,CASSLDNPQETQYF
TRBV29-1,TRBJ2-4,.,.,TGCAGCGCAGACCCTGGGCAGGGCAAAAACATTCAGTACTTC,CSADPGQGKNIQYF
TRBV7-2,TRBJ1-1,.,.,TGTGCCAGCTCACCAAACCACGGGGGGTTCTCTGAAGCTTTCTTT,CASSPNHGGFSEAFF
TRBV4-2,TRBJ1-4,.,few,TGTGCCAGCAGCCCCTGGTCTGACACCGGATTTAATGAAAAACTGTTTTTT,CASSPWSDTGFNEKLFF
TRBV25-1,TRBJ2-2,TRBD2,few,TGTGCCAGCAGTGGGACTAGCGGGGGGCCCTTGGGCGGGGAGCTGTTTTTT,CASSGTSGGPLGGELFF
TRBV6-6,TRBJ2-1,TRBD2,.,TGTGCCAGCACCCCGGGACTAGCGAACAATGAGCAGTTCTTC,CASTPGLANNEQFF
TRBV10-3,TRBJ2-7,TRBD2,.,TGTGCCATCAGTGAGTATAGCGGGCACGAGCAGTACTTC,CAISEYSGHEQYF
TRBV7-9,TRBJ2-3,.,.,TGTGCCAGCAGCTTCCCTAACACAGATACGCAGTATTTT,CASSFPNTDTQYF
TRBV10-3,TRBJ1-2,.,.,TGTGCCATCAGTGAGGTGGGGCCGAACTATGGCTACACCTTC,CAISEVGPNYGYTF
TRBV7-9,TRBJ2-5,.,few,TGTGCCAGCAGCTTAGTTTCGCACCAAGAGACCCAGTACTTC,CASSLVSHQETQYF
TRBV27,TRBJ2-7,TRBD1,.,TGTGCCAGCAGTCTCGGTCGGGACAGGGCCTACGAGCAGTACTTC,CASSLGRDRAYEQYF
TRBV12-3/TRBV12-4,TRBJ2-1,TRBD2,few,TGTGCCAGCAGCAACAGCGGGGGGTGGATCAATGAGCAGTTCTTC,CASSNSGGWINEQFF
TRBV7-2,TRBJ1-1,.,few,TGTGCCAGCACCCAGCAAACTGAAGCTTTCTTT,CASTQQTEAFF
TRBV5-1,TRBJ2-1,TRBD2,many,TGTGCCAGCAGTCCCGGGACTAGCAGCTACAATGAGCAGTTCTTC,CASSPGTSSYNEQFF
TRBV29-1,TRBJ2-1,.,many,TGCAGCGTTGAAGGGGAAGGGGATGAGCAGTTCTTC,CSVEGEGDEQFF
TRBV20-1,TRBJ2-3,TRBD2,.,TGCAGTGCGCTAGCGGGAGAAGGCACAGATACGCAGTATTTT,CSALAGEGTDTQYF
TRBV2,TRBJ2-2,TRBD1,few,TGTGCCAGCAGTGAATGGTCAGGGGGGAACACCGGGGAGCTGTTTTTT,CASSEWSGGNTGELFF
TRBV7-2,TRBJ2-2,.,.,TGTGCCAGCAGTCGAGGGGGGCCCGGGGAGCTGTTTTTT,CASSRGGPGELFF
TRBV7-3,TRBJ2-3,.,.,TGTGCCAGCGGGAGAGGGTTGGCAGATACGCAGTATTTT,CASGRGLADTQYF
TRBV11-3,TRBJ1-1,TRBD1,.,TGTGCCAGCAGCCGACGACAGGGGGGCACTGAAGCTTTCTTT,CASSRRQGGTEAFF
TRBV3-1,TRBJ2-7,.,.,TGTGCCAGCAGCCCAACGAGACAGCATGGAGAGTACTTC,CASSPTRQHGEYF